A selection of T cell receptor beta chains follows, all from one sample in a study of blood T cell repertoires in COVID-19. Method: immunoSEQ multiplex PCR; TCRdb's copy keeps in-frame clones and lacks some. The data show 400,000 to 450,000 clones, 70% to 90% seen once. The sequenced sample consisted of peripheral blood. All receptors come from a man younger than 35 with COVID-19, enrolled during active disease. Each CDR3 is given with its conserved first and last residue. Each record gives: CDR3 length, J gene, V gene, clone size, D gene, CDR3 protein, CDR3 DNA. D genes are given only for firm matches. Part of the rows lack a size; the others show once, few, many or a class for expanded clones.

15 TRBJ1-1 TRBV30 NA TRBD1 CAWSHYQGAGTEAFF TGTGCCTGGAGTCATTATCAGGGGGCTGGCACTGAAGCTTTCTTT
20 TRBJ2-5 TRBV6-1 NA NA CASSEFKAGGLVGIQETQYF TGTGCCAGCAGTGAATTTAAGGCAGGGGGGCTCGTCGGGATTCAAGAGACCCAGTACTTC
15 TRBJ1-4 TRBV10-3 NA NA CAISDSSGVGEKLFF TGTGCCATCAGTGATAGTTCGGGGGTTGGGGAAAAACTGTTTTTT
13 TRBJ1-2 TRBV2 NA NA CASRPRGGDGYTF TGTGCCAGCAGACCCCGCGGGGGCGACGGCTACACCTTC
13 TRBJ2-7 TRBV5-1 NA TRBD1 CASSHDRAYEQYF TGCGCCAGCAGTCACGACAGGGCCTACGAGCAGTACTTC
16 TRBJ2-1 TRBV4-1 NA NA CASSRGVTTTSGEQFF TGCGCCAGCAGCCGGGGAGTGACGACCACTTCGGGTGAGCAGTTCTTC
16 TRBJ2-3 TRBV18 NA TRBD2 CASSQTSGRSADTQYF TGTGCCAGCTCACAGACTAGCGGGAGGAGTGCAGATACGCAGTATTTT
16 TRBJ2-2 TRBV5-8 NA TRBD1 CASSLWTGGYTGELFF TGTGCCAGCAGCCTCTGGACAGGGGGGTACACCGGGGAGCTGTTTTTT
14 TRBJ2-3 TRBV9 few TRBD2 CASSVARGGDTQYF TGTGCCAGCAGCGTAGCTCGGGGGGGAGATACGCAGTATTTT
15 TRBJ2-3 TRBV4-1 NA TRBD1 CASRGQGRGADTQYF TGCGCCAGCAGGGGACAGGGGAGAGGGGCAGATACGCAGTATTTT
12 TRBJ2-7 TRBV11-2 once NA CASSPPYYEQYF TGTGCCAGCAGCCCCCCTTACTACGAGCAGTACTTC
14 TRBJ1-4 TRBV19 NA NA CASSLRGLNEKLFF TGTGCCAGTAGCCTACGGGGGTTGAACGAAAAACTGTTTTTT
18 TRBJ1-4 TRBV5-1 NA TRBD1 CASSLAPSTGAGSEKLFF TGCGCCAGCAGCTTGGCCCCCTCGACAGGGGCCGGGTCTGAAAAACTGTTTTTT
14 TRBJ2-3 TRBV7-7 NA NA CASSTGFSTDTQYF TGTGCCAGCAGCACAGGGTTTAGCACAGATACGCAGTATTTT
14 TRBJ1-5 TRBV2 NA NA CASSEGSSNQPQHF TGTGCCAGCAGTGAGGGGAGTAGCAATCAGCCCCAGCATTTT
15 TRBJ2-7 TRBV5-1 NA TRBD2 CASSETSGGASEQYF TGCGCCAGCAGCGAGACTAGCGGGGGGGCCTCCGAGCAGTACTTC
15 TRBJ1-1 TRBV3-1/TRBV3-2 NA TRBD1 CASSQETGSLTEAFF TGTGCCAGCAGCCAGGAGACAGGGAGCCTCACTGAAGCTTTCTTT
18 TRBJ2-2 TRBV19 NA TRBD2 CASSGRLAGTIRTGELFF TGTGCCAGTAGTGGCAGACTAGCGGGGACAATACGGACCGGGGAGCTGTTTTTT
16 TRBJ1-1 TRBV7-9 once NA CASSDGTVTWSVEAFF TGTGCCAGCAGCGACGGGACTGTTACTTGGAGTGTTGAAGCTTTCTTT
14 TRBJ2-1 TRBV11-3 once NA CASSFSTGPNEQFF TGTGCCAGCAGCTTTTCTACAGGACCCAATGAGCAGTTCTTC
13 TRBJ2-2 TRBV5-4 NA TRBD1 CASSLTGAGELFF TGTGCCAGCAGTTTGACAGGGGCCGGGGAGCTGTTTTTT
14 TRBJ2-1 TRBV7-8 NA NA CASSLVVLLNEQFF TGTGCCAGCAGCTTAGTTGTACTCTTAAATGAGCAGTTCTTC
13 TRBJ1-2 TRBV19 NA NA CASRDLRRGGYTF TGTGCCAGTAGGGACCTGAGACGCGGGGGCTACACCTTC
16 TRBJ2-3 TRBV15 NA TRBD2 CATSRGTSGNTDTQYF TGTGCCACCAGCAGGGGGACTAGCGGGAACACAGATACGCAGTATTTT
13 TRBJ2-5 TRBV18 NA NA CASSPGASETQYF TGTGCCAGCTCACCTGGGGCCTCAGAGACCCAGTACTTC
13 TRBJ1-1 TRBV18 once NA CASSPIEETEAFF TGTGCCAGCTCACCAATCGAGGAGACTGAAGCTTTCTTT
15 TRBJ1-2 TRBV5-8 NA NA CASIPWAGRFYGYTF TGTGCCAGCATACCTTGGGCAGGGAGGTTCTATGGCTACACCTTC
14 TRBJ2-5 TRBV6-5 NA NA CASSTNREGETQYF TGTGCCAGCAGTACCAACAGGGAAGGAGAGACCCAGTACTTC
13 TRBJ1-4 TRBV28 NA TRBD1 CASGDRGEEKLFF TGTGCCAGCGGAGACAGGGGAGAAGAAAAACTGTTTTTT
17 TRBJ1-2 TRBV5-6 NA NA CASSSLGIGTRSYGYTF TGTGCCAGCAGCTCCCTCGGCATAGGGACAAGGAGCTATGGCTACACCTTC
16 TRBJ2-2 TRBV5-1 NA TRBD1 CASSPTGTGDYGELFF TGCGCCAGCAGCCCTACCGGGACAGGGGACTACGGGGAGCTGTTTTTT